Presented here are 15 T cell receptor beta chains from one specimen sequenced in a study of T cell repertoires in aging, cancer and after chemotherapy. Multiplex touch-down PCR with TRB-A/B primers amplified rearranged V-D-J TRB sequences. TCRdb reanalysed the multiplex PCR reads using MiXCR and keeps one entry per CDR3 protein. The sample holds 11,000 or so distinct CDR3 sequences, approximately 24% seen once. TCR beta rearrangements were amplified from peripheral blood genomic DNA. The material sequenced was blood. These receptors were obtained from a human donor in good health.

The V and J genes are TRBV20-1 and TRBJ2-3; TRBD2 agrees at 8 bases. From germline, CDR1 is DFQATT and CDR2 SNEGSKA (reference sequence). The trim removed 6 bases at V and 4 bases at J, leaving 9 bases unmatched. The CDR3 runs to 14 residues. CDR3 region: CSASKAGGADTQYF. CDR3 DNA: TGCAGTGCCTCAAAGGCGGGGGGTGCAGATACGCAGTATTTT.

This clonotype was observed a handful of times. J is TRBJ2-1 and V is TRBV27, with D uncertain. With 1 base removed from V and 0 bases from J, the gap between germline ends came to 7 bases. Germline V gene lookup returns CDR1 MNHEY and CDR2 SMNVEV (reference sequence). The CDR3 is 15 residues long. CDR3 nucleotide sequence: TGTGCCAGCAGTTTATTTTCGAGCTCCTACAATGAGCAGTTCTTC. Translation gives CASSLFSSSYNEQFF.

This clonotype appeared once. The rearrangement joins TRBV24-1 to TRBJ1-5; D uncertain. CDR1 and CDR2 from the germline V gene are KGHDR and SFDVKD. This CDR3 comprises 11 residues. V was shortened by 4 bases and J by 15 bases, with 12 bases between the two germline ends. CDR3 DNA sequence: TGTGCCACCAGTGACCTATGGGTTTGGCATTTT. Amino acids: CATSDLWVWHF.

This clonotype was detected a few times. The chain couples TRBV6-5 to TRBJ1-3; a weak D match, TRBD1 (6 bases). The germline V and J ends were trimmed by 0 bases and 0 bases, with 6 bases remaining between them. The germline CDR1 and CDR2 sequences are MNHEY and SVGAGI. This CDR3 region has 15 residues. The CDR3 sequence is CASSYSGASGNTIYF. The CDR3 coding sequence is TGTGCCAGCAGTTACTCGGGGGCCTCTGGAAACACCATATATTTT.

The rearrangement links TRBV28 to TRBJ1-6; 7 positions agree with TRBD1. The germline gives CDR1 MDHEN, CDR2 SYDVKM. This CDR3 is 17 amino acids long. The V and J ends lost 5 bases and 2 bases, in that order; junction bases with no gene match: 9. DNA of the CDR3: TGTGCCAGCAGTATCAACAGGGGAGGGACCTATAATTCACCCCTCCACTTT. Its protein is CASSINRGGTYNSPLHF.

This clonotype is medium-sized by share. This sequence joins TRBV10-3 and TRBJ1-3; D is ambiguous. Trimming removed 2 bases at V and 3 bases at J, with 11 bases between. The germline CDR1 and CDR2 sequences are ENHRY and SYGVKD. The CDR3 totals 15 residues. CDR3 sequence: CAISETLGNGNTIYF. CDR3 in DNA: TGTGCCATCAGTGAGACTTTAGGGAATGGAAACACCATATATTTT.

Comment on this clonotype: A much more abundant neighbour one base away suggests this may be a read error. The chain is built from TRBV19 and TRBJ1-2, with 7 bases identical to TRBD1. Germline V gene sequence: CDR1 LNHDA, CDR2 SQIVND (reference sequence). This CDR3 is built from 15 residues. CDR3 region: CASSPFGTANYGFTF. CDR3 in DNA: TGTGCCAGTAGTCCGTTTGGGACAGCTAACTATGGCTTCACCTTC. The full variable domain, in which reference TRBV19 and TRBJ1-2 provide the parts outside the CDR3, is DGGITQSPKYLFRKEGQNVTLSCEQNLNHDAMYWYRQDPGQGLRLIYYSQIVNDFQKGDIAEGYSVSREKKESFPLTVTSAQKNPTAFYLCASSPFGTANYGFTFGSGTRLTVV.

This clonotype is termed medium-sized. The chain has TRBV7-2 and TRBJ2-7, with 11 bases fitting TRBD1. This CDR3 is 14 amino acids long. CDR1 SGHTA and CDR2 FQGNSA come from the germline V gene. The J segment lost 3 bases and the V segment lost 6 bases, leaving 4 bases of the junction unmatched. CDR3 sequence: CASRTGTGGYEQYF. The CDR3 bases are TGTGCCAGCAGAACCGGGACAGGGGGCTACGAGCAGTACTTC.

The CDR3 nucleotides read TGCGCCAGCAGCTCGCAAGAGACCCAGTACTTC. This translates into CASSSQETQYF. The V call is TRBV5-1, the J call TRBJ2-5; D gene unclear. This CDR3 has 11 residues. CDR1 is SGHRS and CDR2 is YFSETQ in the germline V gene. V was cut by 3 bases and J by 2 bases, with 2 bases left in between.

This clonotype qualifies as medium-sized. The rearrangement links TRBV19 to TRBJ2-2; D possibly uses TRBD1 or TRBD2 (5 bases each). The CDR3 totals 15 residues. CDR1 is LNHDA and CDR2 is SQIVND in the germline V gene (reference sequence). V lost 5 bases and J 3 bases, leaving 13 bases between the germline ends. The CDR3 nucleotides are TGTGCCAGTAGTTACTCGGGACGCGACACCGGGGAGCTGTTTTTT. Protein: CASSYSGRDTGELFF.

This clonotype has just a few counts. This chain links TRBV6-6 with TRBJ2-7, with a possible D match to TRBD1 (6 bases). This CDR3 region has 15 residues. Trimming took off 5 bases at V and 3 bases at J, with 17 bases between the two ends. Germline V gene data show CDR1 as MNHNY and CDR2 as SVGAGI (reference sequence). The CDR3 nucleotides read TGTGCCAGCAGTCCGATAGAACAGGGTTTCTACGAGCAGTACTTC. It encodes CASSPIEQGFYEQYF.

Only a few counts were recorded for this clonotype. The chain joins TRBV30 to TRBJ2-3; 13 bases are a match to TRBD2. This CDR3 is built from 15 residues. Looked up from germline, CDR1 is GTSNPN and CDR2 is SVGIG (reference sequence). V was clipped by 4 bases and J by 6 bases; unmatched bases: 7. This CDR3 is CAWNLLAGGRDTQYF. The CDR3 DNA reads TGTGCCTGGAACCTACTAGCGGGGGGGCGGGATACGCAGTATTTT.

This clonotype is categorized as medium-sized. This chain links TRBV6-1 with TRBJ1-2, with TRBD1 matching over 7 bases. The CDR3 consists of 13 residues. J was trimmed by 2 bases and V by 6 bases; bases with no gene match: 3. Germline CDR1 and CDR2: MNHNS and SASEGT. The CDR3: CASSPQGNYGYTF. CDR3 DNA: TGTGCCAGCAGCCCACAGGGGAACTATGGCTACACCTTC.

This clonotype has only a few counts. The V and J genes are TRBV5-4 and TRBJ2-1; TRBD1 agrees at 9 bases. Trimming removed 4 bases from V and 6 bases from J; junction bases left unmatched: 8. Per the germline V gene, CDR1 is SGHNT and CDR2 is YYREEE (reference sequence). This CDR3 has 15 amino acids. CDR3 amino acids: CASSPRDRDVNEQFF. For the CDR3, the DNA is TGTGCCAGCAGCCCCCGGGACAGGGATGTCAATGAGCAGTTCTTC.

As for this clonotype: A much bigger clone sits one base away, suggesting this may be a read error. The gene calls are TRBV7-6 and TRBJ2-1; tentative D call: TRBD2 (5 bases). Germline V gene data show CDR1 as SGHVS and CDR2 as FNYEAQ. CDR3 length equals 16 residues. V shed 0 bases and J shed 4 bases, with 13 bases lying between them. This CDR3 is CASSLAVAYSYNEQFF. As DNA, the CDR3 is TGTGCCAGCAGCTTAGCGGTAGCGTATTCTTACAATGAGCAGTTCTTC.